This paragraph reports one T cell receptor beta chain. The CDR3 is 16 residues long. Germline V lookup: CDR1 SGHRS, CDR2 YFSETQ. The ends were cut back, 7 bases at V and 0 bases at J, with 16 bases in the middle. This sample was included in a study of blood T cell repertoires in COVID-19. This table comes from immunoSEQ multiplex PCR, and its TCRdb copy is limited to in-frame clones, with some not included. The data contain roughly 120,000 clones, 80% to 90% of them singletons. Sequenced sample: peripheral blood. The receptor was isolated from a human donor in a cohort sampled during active COVID-19. The rearrangement uses TRBV5-1 and TRBJ1-4; no definite D call. CDR3 coding DNA: TGCGCCAGCCGTTTCAGTGCCGGGTCAACTAATGAAAAACTGTTTTTT. Its protein product is CASRFSAGSTNEKLFF.